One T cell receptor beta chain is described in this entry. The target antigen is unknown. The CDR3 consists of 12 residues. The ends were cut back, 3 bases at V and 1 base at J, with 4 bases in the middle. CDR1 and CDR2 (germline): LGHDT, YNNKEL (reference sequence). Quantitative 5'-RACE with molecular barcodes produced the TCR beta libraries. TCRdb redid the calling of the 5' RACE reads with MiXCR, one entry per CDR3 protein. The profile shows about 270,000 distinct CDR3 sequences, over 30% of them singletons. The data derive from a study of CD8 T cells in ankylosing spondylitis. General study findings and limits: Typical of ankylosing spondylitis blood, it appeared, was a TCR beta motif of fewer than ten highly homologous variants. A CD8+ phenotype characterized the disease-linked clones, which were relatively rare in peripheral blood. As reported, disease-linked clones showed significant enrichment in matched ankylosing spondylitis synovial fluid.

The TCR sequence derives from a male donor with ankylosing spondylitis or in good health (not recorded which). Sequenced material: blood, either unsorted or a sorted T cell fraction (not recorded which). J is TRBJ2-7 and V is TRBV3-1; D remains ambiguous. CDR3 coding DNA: TGTGCCAGCAGCCACTATTCCTACGAGCAGTACTTC. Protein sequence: CASSHYSYEQYF.